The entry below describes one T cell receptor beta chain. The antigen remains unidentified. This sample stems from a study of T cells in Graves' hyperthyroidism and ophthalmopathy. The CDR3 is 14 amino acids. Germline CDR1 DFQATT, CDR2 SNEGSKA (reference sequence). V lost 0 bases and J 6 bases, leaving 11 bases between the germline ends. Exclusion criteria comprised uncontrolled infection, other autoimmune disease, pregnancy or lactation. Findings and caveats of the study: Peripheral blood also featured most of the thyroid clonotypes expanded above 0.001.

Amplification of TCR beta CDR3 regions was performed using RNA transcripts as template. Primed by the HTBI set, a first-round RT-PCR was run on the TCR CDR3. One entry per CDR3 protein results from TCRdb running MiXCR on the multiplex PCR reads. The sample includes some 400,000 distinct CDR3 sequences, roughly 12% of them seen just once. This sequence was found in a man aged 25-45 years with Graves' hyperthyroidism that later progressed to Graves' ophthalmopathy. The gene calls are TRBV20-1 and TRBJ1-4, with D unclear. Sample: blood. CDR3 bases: TGCAGTGCTAGAGAGGGGATCACGGATGAAAAACTGTTTTTT. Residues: CSAREGITDEKLFF.